These T cell receptor beta chains were read from a single sample in a study of tumor-infiltrating lymphocytes in localized non-small cell lung cancer. The table came from immunoSEQ multiplex PCR; TCRdb's copy has only in-frame clones and leaves some out. The data contain 5,500 to 8,000 clones, 65% to 75% of them singletons. The sequencing sample was made of lung tumor tissue. These receptors were taken from a human donor with non-small cell lung cancer. Each CDR3 is given with its conserved first and last residue. Each record gives: V gene, J gene, clone size, D gene, CDR3 DNA, CDR3 protein. A D gene is named only where the DNA matches it firmly. A row's size may be missing; if present it is once, few, many or a size class.

>TRBV18|TRBJ2-3|.|TRBD1
TGTGCCAGCTCACCACCCAGCGGGACAGGGAAGATGACAGATACGCAGTATTTT
CASSPPSGTGKMTDTQYF
>TRBV6-5|TRBJ1-1|few|.
TGTGCCACGCACAGGGTTGTAGCTTTCTTT
CATHRVVAFF
>TRBV7-6|TRBJ1-3|.|.
TGTGCCAGCAGCGCATCAGGGACTGGAAACACCATATATTTT
CASSASGTGNTIYF
>TRBV29-1|TRBJ1-1|few|.
TGCAGCGCCCGTGCACCGGGAGGGAACACTGAAGCTTTCTTT
CSARAPGGNTEAFF
>TRBV18|TRBJ1-2|few|TRBD1
TGTGCCAGCTCCCAACCCGGCGCAGGGGGCGACTATGGCTACACCTTC
CASSQPGAGGDYGYTF
>TRBV5-1|TRBJ2-7|few|TRBD1
TGCGCCAGCAGCCCGGGACAGGGGACATATGGGGGGGAGCAGTACTTC
CASSPGQGTYGGEQYF
>TRBV18|TRBJ2-7|.|TRBD1
TGTGCCAGCTCACTTGGGACGGGACAGGGAGGCCTCGAGCAGTACTTC
CASSLGTGQGGLEQYF
>TRBV29-1|TRBJ2-3|.|TRBD2
TGCAGCGTTGAAAAAGCTAGCGGGGGGTTCTCCCCTACGCAGTATTTT
CSVEKASGGFSPTQYF
>TRBV14|TRBJ2-6|.|.
TGTGCCAGCAGCCAAGACCCGAGAGGGGCCAACGTCCTGACTTTC
CASSQDPRGANVLTF
>TRBV14|TRBJ1-5|few|.
TGTGCCAGCAGCCAAGGGAGGGACCTGACCCAGCATTTT
CASSQGRDLTQHF
>TRBV7-6|TRBJ2-7|.|.
TGTGCCAGCAGCCACGAACAGGGTATCCGTTCCGAGCAGTACTTC
CASSHEQGIRSEQYF
>TRBV18|TRBJ2-7|.|.
TGTGCCAGCTCATCCGGGAGCTCCTACGAGCAGTACTTC
CASSSGSSYEQYF
>TRBV6-1|TRBJ1-2|.|TRBD1
TGTGCCAGCAGCTACAGGGGAGGATATGGCTACACCTTC
CASSYRGGYGYTF
>TRBV5-1|TRBJ1-4|.|TRBD1
TGCGCCAGCAGCTTGGAGGGACAGGAGTATGAAAAACTGTTTTTT
CASSLEGQEYEKLFF
>TRBV6-5|TRBJ2-7|.|.
TGTGCCAGCACCCCCGCGTGGCAGGGGCCCTACGAGCAGTACTTC
CASTPAWQGPYEQYF
>TRBV27|TRBJ1-6|once|.
TGTGCCAGCAGTCTCGGGACATTTAATTCACCCCTCCACTTT
CASSLGTFNSPLHF
>TRBV7-9|TRBJ2-2|.|.
TGTGCCCTCCGGGGCGGGTTCGCCGGGGAGCTGTTTTTT
CALRGGFAGELFF
>TRBV4-3|TRBJ2-7|.|.
TGCGCCAGCAGCCAAGATAGGGCCAGGGGCGAGCAGTACTTC
CASSQDRARGEQYF
>TRBV5-6|TRBJ2-7|.|.
TGTGCCAGCAGCTTCGGGTGGAGAGCCTACGAGCAGTACTTC
CASSFGWRAYEQYF
>TRBV27|TRBJ2-2|.|TRBD1
TGTGCCAGCAGCCCGTCCGGGACAGCGAACACCGGGGAGCTGTTTTTT
CASSPSGTANTGELFF
>TRBV9|TRBJ2-3|few|TRBD1
TGTGCCAGCAGCGTAGAGGACAGGGGGGTAGATACGCAGTATTTT
CASSVEDRGVDTQYF
>TRBV9|TRBJ1-5|few|.
TGTGCCAGCAGCCTCGAGGGGGGGGAGGGTCAGCCCCAGCATTTT
CASSLEGGEGQPQHF
>TRBV6-5|TRBJ1-5|.|TRBD1
TGTGCCAGCAGTTACCTCAGGGGGAGCAATCAGCCCCAGCATTTT
CASSYLRGSNQPQHF
>TRBV6-4|TRBJ2-7|.|.
TGTGCCAGCAGTGAAAGGACAGCACCCTACGAGCAGTACTTC
CASSERTAPYEQYF
>TRBV2|TRBJ2-5|once|.
TGTGCCAGCAGTTCCCAAGAGACCCAGTACTTC
CASSSQETQYF
>TRBV6-5|TRBJ1-4|once|.
TGTGCCAGCAGTCCCCTCAGTCTGGCTAATGAAAAACTGTTTTTT
CASSPLSLANEKLFF
>TRBV19|TRBJ1-2|.|.
TGTGCCAGTAGTACAGGACCGACGATCCAACCCAACTATGGCTACACCTTC
CASSTGPTIQPNYGYTF
>TRBV5-1|TRBJ2-7|once|TRBD2
TGCGCCAGCAGCCAGCCGGGACTAGCGGGGGGTTACTCCTACGAGCAGTACTTC
CASSQPGLAGGYSYEQYF
>TRBV5-1|TRBJ1-3|.|.
TGCGCCAGCAGGGAGGGGATACTTGGAAACACCATATATTTT
CASREGILGNTIYF
>TRBV5-1|TRBJ1-2|.|.
TGCGCCAGCAGCTTGGGGGTAGGCAACTATGGCTACACCTTC
CASSLGVGNYGYTF
>TRBV15|TRBJ2-1|.|TRBD1
TGTGCCACCAGCAACTACAGGGGGCTTTACAATGAGCAGTTCTTC
CATSNYRGLYNEQFF
>TRBV16|TRBJ1-6|.|TRBD1
TGTGCCAGCAGCCGCGGACAGGGCCCCAATTCACCCCTCCACTTT
CASSRGQGPNSPLHF
>TRBV7-9|TRBJ1-1|.|.
TGTGCCAGCAGCTTAGTAACGGGGGCGAGGACTGAAGCTTTCTTT
CASSLVTGARTEAFF
>TRBV5-6|TRBJ2-7|.|.
TGTGCCAGCAGCTCCCTATCGTGGGTTCAGGGGTCCTACGAGCAGTACTTC
CASSSLSWVQGSYEQYF
>TRBV27|TRBJ1-5|.|.
TGTGCCAGCAGTCGAATCTCAGCTTTGAATCAGCCCCAGCATTTT
CASSRISALNQPQHF
>TRBV19|TRBJ2-3|.|TRBD2
TGTGCCAGTAGTACTAGCGGGGCATCAGATACGCAGTATTTT
CASSTSGASDTQYF
>TRBV5-1|TRBJ1-1|medium-sized|.
TGCGCCAGCAGAACCTCAGGGAGTGAAGCTTTCTTT
CASRTSGSEAFF
>TRBV7-9|TRBJ1-1|.|TRBD1
TGTGCCAGCAGCCCCGGGACAGGGCGACAAACCACTGAAGCTTTCTTT
CASSPGTGRQTTEAFF
>TRBV4-1|TRBJ2-1|few|.
TGCGCCAGCAGCCCCCTAACCCCGCGCCGGGGGCCCAACAATGAGCAGTTCTTC
CASSPLTPRRGPNNEQFF
>TRBV27|TRBJ2-7|.|.
TGTGCCAGCAGTTCGACCTCCCGAGGGCGATCCTACGAGCAGTACTTC
CASSSTSRGRSYEQYF
>TRBV7-7|TRBJ2-1|.|TRBD1
TGTGCCAGCAGCCGGGGACAGGGGTCGGGTGAGCAGTTCTTC
CASSRGQGSGEQFF
>TRBV2|TRBJ1-1|.|.
TGTGCCAGCAGTTCCGGGACCCCTACAGCTTTCTTT
CASSSGTPTAFF
>TRBV7-3|TRBJ2-1|.|TRBD2
TGTGCCAGCAGCGCCCGGGCTAGCGGGGTCTACAATGAGCAGTTCTTC
CASSARASGVYNEQFF
>TRBV19|TRBJ1-2|once|.
TGTGCCAGTTCCCAGCGGAGTACTAACTATGGCTACACCTTC
CASSQRSTNYGYTF
>TRBV7-2|TRBJ2-3|once|.
TGTGCCAGCAGCCCGTCGTACTCTAGCACAGATACGCAGTATTTT
CASSPSYSSTDTQYF
>TRBV4-3|TRBJ2-4|.|TRBD2
TGCGCCAGCAGCCAAGATTGGGAGGGATGGGGAAACATTCAGTACTTC
CASSQDWEGWGNIQYF
>TRBV4-1|TRBJ1-1|.|.
TGCGCCAGCAGCCAAGGACTGAGGAACACTGAAGCTTTCTTT
CASSQGLRNTEAFF
>TRBV7-2|TRBJ1-6|once|.
TGTGCCAGCAGCTTAGGCAGGTCGAAGGGTCCCCTCCACTTT
CASSLGRSKGPLHF
>TRBV4-1|TRBJ2-3|.|TRBD1
TGCGCCAGCAGCCAAGAGACAGGGATTATGGATACGCAGTATTTT
CASSQETGIMDTQYF
>TRBV28|TRBJ1-1|.|.
TGTGCCAGCAGTTTAACTTCCCGACTGAACACTGAAGCTTTCTTT
CASSLTSRLNTEAFF
>TRBV5-1|TRBJ2-5|once|.
TGCGCCAGCAGGGTGGGCGGCCAAGAGACCCAGTACTTC
CASRVGGQETQYF
>TRBV7-9|TRBJ2-7|.|.
TGTGCCAGCAGCTTTGCAGACTCCCGCCCCCCAGAGCAGTACTTC
CASSFADSRPPEQYF